This T cell receptor beta chain was sequenced in a study of cytomegalovirus exposure and HLA in healthy donors (dated by TCRdb to 2015 to 2018). The study in broad terms: In an earlier analysis of roughly 590 of the donors, 250 to 300 Gb of sequence data and just under 120 million unique TCR beta sequences from about 190 million T cells were reported. To study patterns of TCR occurrence, a later analysis re-analyzed previously published TCR beta repertoires from several hundred donors and added high-resolution HLA genotyping. The study used immunosequencing to profile the T cell repertoires of approximately 650 subjects and linked those repertoires to cytomegalovirus serostatus. The aim of the study was to test whether cataloging public T cell receptors could identify signatures of past pathogen exposure. Donor age, sex, ethnicity and CMV serostatus were compiled alongside the repertoire data. The number of donors typed differed by locus, with about 629-640 for A, B, C, DRB1 and DQB1, roughly 520 for DQA1, about 610 for DPA1, and some 440 for DPB1. The study combined high-throughput TCR immunosequencing, statistical association of individual TCRs with disease status, and machine learning to predict cytomegalovirus infection status. Because of strong linkage in the cohort, roughly five DR-DQ haplotypes were treated as single units for association and clustering. In addition to the first cohort of roughly 700 subjects, a separate validation cohort of 100 to 150 different subjects was used. An early release covering more than 500 HLA-typed donors comprised about 300 gigabases of sequencing data and around 86 million unique TCR sequences. Every repertoire in the discovery cohort had been generated on one and the same sequencing platform. In the later analysis, no new phenotypic data were used to find candidate immune exposures; instead, reliance was placed on TCR beta sequences and their occurrence across donors. In a later genetic analysis, genome-wide SNP genotypes for about 55% of the roughly 700 donors were used, and that subset was treated as a discovery cohort. To decide whether each TCR beta V gene segment behaved as functional or pseudogenic, an earlier analysis of some 580 of the donors relied on high-throughput TCR beta sequencing. Of the approximately 400 genotyped donors, about 80% fell in the genetic ancestry cluster associated with self-reported Caucasian donors. Both class I and class II loci were covered by HLA typing, at four-digit resolution. Across 398 genotyped donors of the cohort, an average of roughly 250,000 unique TCR beta nucleotide sequences per donor were sequenced, and roughly 17% of those sequences were non-productive. General findings and caveats noted by the study authors: The presence/absence analyses assumed that sequencing depth was roughly uniform across donors, and that assumption may not be true. When HLA alleles, especially DR and DQ, strongly co-occurred, attributing TCR associations to individual alleles was difficult. Most TCR sequences were observed very rarely across donors, whereas some public TCRs were present in many individuals. The cohort was sequenced for TCR beta chains only, and without alpha or paired-chain data the features that could be detected were limited. The classifier was reported to diagnose cytomegalovirus status with high specificity and sensitivity in both the original and validation cohorts. In a later analysis, TCR association rates were found to vary across HLA loci, with the most associated TCRs seen for DRB1 alleles and the fewest for HLA-C alleles. A further reported finding was that TCR beta sequences accurately predicted the HLA-A and HLA-B alleles for most subjects in the first cohort. Linkage disequilibrium might explain the correlated functional status among segregating V segments, but an unknown experimental factor could not be excluded. In a later genetic analysis, fewer N-insertions in productive TCRs were reported among donors in an Asian-associated ancestry cluster than the approximately 710-donor mean. A group of highly shared sequence variants was considered likely to be a technical artifact of the sequencing pipeline. In a later analysis, HLA-associated TCR beta chains were found to be more clonally expanded and to have lower generation probabilities than equally common non-associated chains. At a false discovery rate of 0.05, a later analysis linked fewer than 20,000 TCR beta sequences to specific HLA alleles. The authors suggested that the approach could potentially be extended to other disease states and immunological phenotypes. Some IMGT-functional V segments, including TRBV6-2 and TRBV6-3, could not be told apart with the 87-base-pair reads, so those segments were excluded. Because HLA typing was missing for some donors at each locus, association tests included only the typed subset. CMV serostatus was the only immune exposure information available for the cohort. Three of the identified cytomegalovirus-associated TCR beta chains were confirmed in vitro to be specific for cytomegalovirus antigens. The study listed 150 to 200 TCR beta chains as associated with cytomegalovirus. An association between a missense DCLRE1C variant and V-gene and J-gene trimming of TCR beta chains was found in a later genetic analysis and replicated in an independent cohort. In a later analysis, several top co-occurrence clusters were reported to appear linked to parvovirus B19, influenza, CMV and Epstein-Barr virus. Because counts were too low, about 18 rarely observed V segments, including chromosome 9 orphons, were excluded from the earlier analysis of under 650 of the donors. An earlier analysis of roughly 570 of the donors showed that most TCR beta V segments appeared in productive rearrangements either about 87% or about 30% of the time, which broadly matched IMGT annotations. A later analysis found that most CMV-associated TCR beta chains appeared HLA-restricted, with HLA associations seemingly driven largely by CMV exposure.

Libraries were built with the immunoSEQ multiplex PCR assay. For the multiplex PCR, a mixture combining 60 forward primers for TCR Vbeta segments and 13 reverse primers for TCR Jbeta segments was used. A multiplex PCR assay on genomic DNA amplified the CDR3 region of rearranged TCR beta genes. The amplified TCR beta libraries were sequenced on the Illumina HiSeq System as 87-base-pair reads. The paper's processing steps were these. A later analysis tallied around 87 million unique TCR beta chains across the 666 repertoires, and approximately 9.9 million of those chains were shared by two or more donors. Raw reads were error-corrected and collapsed into unique sequences with a nearest-neighbor algorithm that merged closely related sequences to remove PCR and sequencing errors. CDR3 sequences were aligned to IMGT reference sequences to assign V, D and J gene segments. For a sequence to be retained, a match of at least six nucleotides was required to both a V gene segment and a J gene segment. A rearrangement was called productive if the CDR3 had no stop codons and remained in frame with V and J, and every other rearrangement was called non-productive. Following IMGT convention, CDR3 was defined as the stretch from the second conserved V-encoded cysteine up to the conserved J-encoded phenylalanine. The earlier analysis of 450 to 750 of the donors excluded any sequence lacking an unambiguous match to a single V gene segment. In an earlier analysis of 587 of the donors, V segments were called functional above 56.7% productive rearrangements and were called segregating when the between-donor standard deviation exceeded 5%. A statistical classification framework was built to diagnose cytomegalovirus status from the catalog of TCR beta chain sequences. A later analysis assigned V and J genes by comparing TCR nucleotide sequences with IMGT/GENE-DB human TR gene sequences. The TCRdist pipeline was used in a later analysis to assign CDR3 sequences and most-parsimonious VDJ recombination scenarios. In a later analysis, each TCR beta chain was defined by its CDR3 amino acid sequence together with its V-gene family, and reads lacking a unique V-gene family were excluded. To address suspected cross-contamination and a sequencing artifact, a later analysis removed over 500 highly shared, low-generation-probability nucleotide sequences. A later analysis calculated a clonal expansion index for each public chain from normalized within-repertoire ranks of inferred template counts. A later analysis computed generation probabilities with a VDJ recombination model fitted to out-of-frame rearrangements, and checked the results against IGoR. Hypergeometric tests were used in a later analysis to score TCR-TCR, TCR-HLA and TCR-CMV co-occurrence, with a repertoire-size bias correction applied to the TCR pairs. A later analysis estimated false discovery rates by permuting HLA or CMV assignments 20 times. In a later analysis, co-occurring TCRs were grouped using DBSCAN, and TCRdist sequence similarity was added for clustering within HLA-allele-positive subsets. Co-occurrence clustering excluded repertoires with fewer than 30,000 or more than 120,000 public chains, plus five with anomalous nucleotide sharing. Sourced from immuneACCESS, this table was stored by TCRdb with only in-frame sequences that have V and J called. A share of the clones is absent; for the studies checked, an unresolved V gene accounts for under half, and the remainder has no known explanation. That table supplies the V and J calls and clone size; D and trimming were determined from the DNA. The sample has about 200,000 clones on record, more than 65% of them singletons. More than 1.5% of the sample goes to the ten largest clones.

As regards this clone: No antigen is known for it. Base qualities were left out, and no much larger clone turns up one base away.

Inclusive of the bounding cysteine and phenylalanine, the CDR3 is 13 residues long. Just CDR3 DNA is preserved here, 39 bases in frame from base 1. Cut back by 3 bases and 10 bases, the V and J ends lie 15 bases apart. Taken from the germline V gene (reference sequence), the CDR1 and CDR2 loops are SGHKS and YYEKEE. The cohort was made up of approximately 700 healthy bone marrow donors. At the time of sampling, all cohort members were nominally healthy, though unrecorded immune exposures were likely present. The donor was CMV seropositive and was included in the group of about 290 seropositive cohort members. Each donor provided a peripheral blood sample, and peripheral blood mononuclear cells were used for TCR beta sequencing. The Qiagen DNeasy Blood Extraction Kit was used to extract genomic DNA from the blood cell samples.

The rearrangement combines TRBV5-5 with TRBJ2-3, with TRBD2 tentatively as D gene (6 bases match). The sequenced sample was PBMCs. This TCR was sampled from a girl aged 5 to 17 in good health and CMV-seropositive. CDR3 reads: CASSSGLVTAQYF. At the DNA level, the sequence is TGTGCCAGCAGCTCGGGACTTGTCACTGCGCAGTATTTT.